This T cell receptor beta chain is from a study of blood T cell repertoires in COVID-19. Whole-study context: The United States, Italy and Spain were the sources of the acute and convalescent COVID-19 samples.

Per the authors' pipeline: Cell counts per sample came from amplifying reference gene primers. Sequencing used immunoSEQ multiplex PCR; TCRdb keeps in-frame clones, though not all of them. Clone size and the V and J calls come from that table; the DNA yielded D and trimming. Of around 200,000 clones listed, 85% are singletons. Participant ages covered roughly 18 to 89 years across 24 US areas. Cohort allocation depended upon clinical history that participants reported. This clone was seen just once. V shed 5 bases and J shed 6 bases, with 8 bases lying between them. The CDR3 is 12 amino acids. CDR1 is LNHDA, CDR2 SQIVND, per germline (reference sequence).

The rearrangement uses TRBV19 and TRBJ1-3; D call uncertain. The sample comprised PBMCs or T cells enriched from blood (not recorded which). This clonotype was obtained from a man aged 35-49 years who had recovered from COVID-19. The CDR3 here is CASSAGENTIYF. CDR3 bases: TGTGCCAGTAGTGCGGGTGAAAACACCATATATTTT.